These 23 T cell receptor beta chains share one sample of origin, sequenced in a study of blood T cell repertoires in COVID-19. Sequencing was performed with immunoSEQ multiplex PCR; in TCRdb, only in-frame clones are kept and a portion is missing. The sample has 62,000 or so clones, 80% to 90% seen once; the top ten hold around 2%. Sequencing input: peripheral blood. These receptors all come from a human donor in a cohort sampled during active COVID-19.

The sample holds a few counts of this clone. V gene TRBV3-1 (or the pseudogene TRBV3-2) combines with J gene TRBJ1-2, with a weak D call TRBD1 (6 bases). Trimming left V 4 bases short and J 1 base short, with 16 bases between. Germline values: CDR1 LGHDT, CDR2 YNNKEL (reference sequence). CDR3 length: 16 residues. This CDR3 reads CASSRKGGQLNYGYTF. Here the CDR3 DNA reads TGTGCCAGCAGCCGCAAAGGCGGACAGCTTAACTATGGCTACACCTTC.

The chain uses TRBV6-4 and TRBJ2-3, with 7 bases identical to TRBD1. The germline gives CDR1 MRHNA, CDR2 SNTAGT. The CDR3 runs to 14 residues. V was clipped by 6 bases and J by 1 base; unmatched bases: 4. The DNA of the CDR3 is TGTGCCAGCAGCCTTACAGGGGGCACAGATACGCAGTATTTT. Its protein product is CASSLTGGTDTQYF.

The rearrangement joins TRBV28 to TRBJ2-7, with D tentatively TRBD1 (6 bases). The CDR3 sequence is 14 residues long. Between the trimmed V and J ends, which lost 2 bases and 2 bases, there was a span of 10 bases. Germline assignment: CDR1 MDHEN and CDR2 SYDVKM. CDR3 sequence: CASSLQGLTYEQYF. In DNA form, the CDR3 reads TGTGCCAGCAGTTTACAGGGGCTTACCTACGAGCAGTACTTC.

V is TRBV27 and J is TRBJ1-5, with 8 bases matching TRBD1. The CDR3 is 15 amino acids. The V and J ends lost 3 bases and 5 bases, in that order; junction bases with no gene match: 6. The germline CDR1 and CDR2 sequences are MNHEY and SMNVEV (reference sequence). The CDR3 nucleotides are TGTGCCAGCAGTTTCGGACAGGGAGGTTATCAGCCCCAGCATTTT. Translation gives CASSFGQGGYQPQHF.

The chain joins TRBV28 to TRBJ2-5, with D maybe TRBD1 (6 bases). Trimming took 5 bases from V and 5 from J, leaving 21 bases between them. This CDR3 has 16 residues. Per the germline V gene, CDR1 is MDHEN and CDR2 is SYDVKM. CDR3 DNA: TGTGCCAGCAGTCCTACTTCCCCCAGGGGAGTCGAGACCCAGTACTTC. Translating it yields CASSPTSPRGVETQYF.

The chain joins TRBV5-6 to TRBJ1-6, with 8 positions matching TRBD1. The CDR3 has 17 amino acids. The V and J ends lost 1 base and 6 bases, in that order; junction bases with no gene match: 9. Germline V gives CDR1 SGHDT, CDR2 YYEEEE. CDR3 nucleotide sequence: TGTGCCAGCAGCTTGAGATTCCGGACAGGGTTTAATTCACCCCTCCACTTT. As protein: CASSLRFRTGFNSPLHF.

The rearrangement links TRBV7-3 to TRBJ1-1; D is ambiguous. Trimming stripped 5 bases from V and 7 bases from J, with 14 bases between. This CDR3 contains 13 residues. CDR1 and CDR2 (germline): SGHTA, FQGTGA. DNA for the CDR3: TGTGCCAGCAGCCTCAACGGCAGGCATGAAGCTTTCTTT. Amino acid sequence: CASSLNGRHEAFF. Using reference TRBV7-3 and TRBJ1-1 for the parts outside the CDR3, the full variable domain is GAGVSQTPSNKVTEKGKYVELRCDPISGHTALYWYRQSLGQGPEFLIYFQGTGAADDSGLPNDRFFAVRPEGSVSTLKIQRTERGDSAVYLCASSLNGRHEAFFGQGTRLTVV.

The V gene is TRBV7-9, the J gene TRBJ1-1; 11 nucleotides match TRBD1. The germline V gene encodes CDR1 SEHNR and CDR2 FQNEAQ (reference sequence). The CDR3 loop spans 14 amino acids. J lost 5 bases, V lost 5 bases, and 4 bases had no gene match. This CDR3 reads CASSPGTGGTEAFF. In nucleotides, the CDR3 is TGTGCCAGCAGCCCCGGGACAGGGGGAACTGAAGCTTTCTTT.

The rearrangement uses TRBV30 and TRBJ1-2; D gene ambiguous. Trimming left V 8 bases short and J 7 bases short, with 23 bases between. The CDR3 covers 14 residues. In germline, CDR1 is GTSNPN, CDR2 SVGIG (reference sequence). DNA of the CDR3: TGTGCCCGCCGGGCCCTAAGAGGGCCTATTGGCTACACCTTC. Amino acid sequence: CARRALRGPIGYTF.

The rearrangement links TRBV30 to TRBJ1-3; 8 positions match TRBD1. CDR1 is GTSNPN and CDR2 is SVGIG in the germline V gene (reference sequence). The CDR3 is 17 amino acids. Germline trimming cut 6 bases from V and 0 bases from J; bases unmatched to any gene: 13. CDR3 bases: TGTGCCTGCCCCTTGGAGAGGACAGGGAGCTCTGGAAACACCATATATTTT. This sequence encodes CACPLERTGSSGNTIYF.

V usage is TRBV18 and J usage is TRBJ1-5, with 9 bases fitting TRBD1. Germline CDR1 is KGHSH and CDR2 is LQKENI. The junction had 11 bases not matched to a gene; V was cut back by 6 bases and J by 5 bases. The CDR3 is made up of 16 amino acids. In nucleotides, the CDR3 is TGTGCCAGCTCCCTAACGAGTCACAGGGGGCATCAGCCCCAGCATTTT. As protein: CASSLTSHRGHQPQHF.

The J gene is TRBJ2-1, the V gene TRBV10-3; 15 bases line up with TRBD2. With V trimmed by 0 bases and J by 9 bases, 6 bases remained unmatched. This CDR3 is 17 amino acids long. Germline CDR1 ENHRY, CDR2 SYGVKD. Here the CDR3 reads CAISESWTSGGAPEQFF. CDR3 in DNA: TGTGCCATCAGTGAGTCGTGGACTAGCGGGGGGGCGCCTGAGCAGTTCTTC.

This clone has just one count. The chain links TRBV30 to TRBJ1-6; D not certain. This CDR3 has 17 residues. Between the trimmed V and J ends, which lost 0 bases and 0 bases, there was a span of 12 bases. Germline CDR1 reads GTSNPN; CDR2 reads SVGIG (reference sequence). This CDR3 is CAWSVLGASSYNSPLHF. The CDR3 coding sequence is TGTGCCTGGAGTGTACTCGGAGCGAGCTCCTATAATTCACCCCTCCACTTT.

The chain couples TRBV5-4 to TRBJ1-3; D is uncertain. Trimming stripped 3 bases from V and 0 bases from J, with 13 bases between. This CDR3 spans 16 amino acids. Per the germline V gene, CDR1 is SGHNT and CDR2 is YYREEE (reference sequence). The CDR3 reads CASSSPTDYSGNTIYF. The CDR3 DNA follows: TGTGCCAGCAGCTCCCCGACTGACTACTCTGGAAACACCATATATTTT.

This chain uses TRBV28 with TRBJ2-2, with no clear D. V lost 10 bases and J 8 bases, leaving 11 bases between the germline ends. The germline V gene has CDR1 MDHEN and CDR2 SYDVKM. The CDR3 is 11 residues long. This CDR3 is CAIQRLGELFF. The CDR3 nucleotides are TGTGCCATCCAACGACTTGGGGAGCTGTTTTTT.

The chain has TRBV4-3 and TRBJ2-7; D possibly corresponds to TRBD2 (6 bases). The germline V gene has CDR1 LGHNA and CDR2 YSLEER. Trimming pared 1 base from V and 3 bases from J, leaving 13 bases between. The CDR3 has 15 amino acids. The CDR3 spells CASSQGLATHYEQYF. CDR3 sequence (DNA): TGCGCCAGCAGCCAAGGCCTAGCGACCCACTACGAGCAGTACTTC.

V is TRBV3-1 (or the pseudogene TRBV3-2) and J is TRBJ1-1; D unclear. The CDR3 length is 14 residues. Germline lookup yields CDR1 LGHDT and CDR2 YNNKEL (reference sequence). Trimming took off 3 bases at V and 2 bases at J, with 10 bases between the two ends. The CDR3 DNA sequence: TGTGCCAGCAGCCATGATTTACTAAACACTGAAGCTTTCTTT. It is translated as CASSHDLLNTEAFF.

The CDR3 protein is CASSPPSQSQETQYF. The CDR3 bases are TGTGCCAGCTCACCACCCTCGCAGTCCCAAGAGACCCAGTACTTC. This chain uses TRBV18 with TRBJ2-5, with D unclear. The ends were cut back, 0 bases at V and 1 base at J, with 9 bases in the middle. The V gene's germline CDR1 is KGHSH and CDR2 LQKENI. The CDR3 has 15 amino acids.

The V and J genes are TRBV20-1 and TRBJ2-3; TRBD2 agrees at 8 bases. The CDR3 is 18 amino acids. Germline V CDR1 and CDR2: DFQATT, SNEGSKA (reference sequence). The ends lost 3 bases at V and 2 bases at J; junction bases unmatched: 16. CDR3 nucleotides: TGCAGTGCTAGTGGGTGGGGGAGAGCGGGGGCAATCACAGATACGCAGTATTTT. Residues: CSASGWGRAGAITDTQYF.

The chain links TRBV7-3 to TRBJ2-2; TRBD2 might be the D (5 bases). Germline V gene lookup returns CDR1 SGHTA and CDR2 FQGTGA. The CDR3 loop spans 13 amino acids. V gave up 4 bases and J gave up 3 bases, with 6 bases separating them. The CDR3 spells CASSSGDTGELFF. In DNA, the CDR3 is TGTGCCAGCAGCTCCGGGGACACCGGGGAGCTGTTTTTT.

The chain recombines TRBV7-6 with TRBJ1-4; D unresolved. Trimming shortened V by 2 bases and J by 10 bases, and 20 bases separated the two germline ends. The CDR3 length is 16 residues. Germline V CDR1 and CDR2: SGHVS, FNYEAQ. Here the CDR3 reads CASSLSPPYEGGKLFF. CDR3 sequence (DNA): TGTGCCAGCAGCTTAAGCCCACCCTACGAGGGTGGAAAACTGTTTTTT.

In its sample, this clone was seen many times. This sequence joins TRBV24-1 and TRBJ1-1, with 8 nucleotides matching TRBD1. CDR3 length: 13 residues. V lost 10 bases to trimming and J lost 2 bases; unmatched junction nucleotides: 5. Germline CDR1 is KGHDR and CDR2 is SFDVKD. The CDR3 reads CATRDRGNTEAFF. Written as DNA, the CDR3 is TGTGCCACTAGAGACAGGGGCAACACTGAAGCTTTCTTT.

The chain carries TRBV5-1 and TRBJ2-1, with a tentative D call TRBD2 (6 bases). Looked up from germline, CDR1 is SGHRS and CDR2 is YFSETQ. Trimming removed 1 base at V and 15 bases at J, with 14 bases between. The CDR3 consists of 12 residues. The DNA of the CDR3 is TGCGCCAGCAGCTTGTCCGGGGGACCCTTGTTCTTC. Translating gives CASSLSGGPLFF. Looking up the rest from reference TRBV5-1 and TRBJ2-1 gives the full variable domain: KAGVTQTPRYLIKTRGQQVTLSCSPISGHRSVSWYQQTPGQGLQFLFEYFSETQRNKGNFPGRFSGRQFSNSRSEMNVSTLELGDSALYLCASSLSGGPLFFGPGTRLTVL.